The table lists the clone carrying this TCR beta chain with many counts. This entry comes from a study of T-cell memory formation after mild COVID-19. Trimming took 3 bases from V and 5 from J, leaving 7 bases between them. Germline loops: CDR1 SQVTM, CDR2 ANQGSEA. This CDR3 has 11 amino acids. TCRdb processed the 5' RACE reads anew with MiXCR; each CDR3 protein has one entry. The sample gives about 280,000 distinct CDR3 sequences, approximately 7.6% of which show up once; 20% to 25% is in the top ten. The chain is built from TRBV29-1 and TRBJ2-5, with D unclear. The clonotype was recovered from a man aged 18 to 35 who had mild COVID-19 (a few samples of this study predate the infection). Cell type and time point are not known. Sequenced sample: PBMCs or a T cell subset sorted from them (not recorded which). The DNA for the CDR3 is TGCAGCGTTGACGTCGGGGAGACCCAGTACTTC. Translating it yields CSVDVGETQYF.